This T cell receptor beta chain was identified during a study of CD8 T cells in Susac syndrome. An amount of RNA that ranged from roughly 0.5 to 1 ug was reverse transcribed with random hexamers. TCRdb fed the immunoSEQ multiplex PCR reads into MiXCR, producing one record per CDR3 protein. The sample comprises hundreds of thousands of distinct CDR3 sequences, around 93% of which are singletons, and approximately 0.07% rests with the top ten. The V gene lost 2 bases and the J gene lost 2 bases, with 11 bases spanning the gap. Germline CDR1 reads MNHEY; CDR2 reads SMNVEV (reference sequence). The CDR3 contains 15 residues.

The rearrangement joins TRBV27 to TRBJ2-3; possibly TRBD2 for D (5 bases). The source of this sequence is a human donor with multiple sclerosis. The sample taken for sequencing was CD4+ T cells from PBMCs. In DNA form, the CDR3 reads TGTGCCAGCAGTTTAAGACGACGGGACACAGATACGCAGTATTTT. It yields the protein CASSLRRRDTDTQYF.